This section outlines one TCR beta chain sequence together with its context. This specimen comes from a study of blood T cell repertoires in COVID-19. Background on the study: In each case, the material was cDNA or gDNA derived from T cells, B-cell-depleted T cells, or PBMCs.

Trimming took off 0 bases at V and 8 bases at J, with 12 bases between the two ends. The germline CDR1 and CDR2 sequences are SGHRS and YFSETQ. The CDR3 spans 14 residues. Per the study methods: Reference gene primer amplification gave estimated nucleated cell counts. Method: immunoSEQ multiplex PCR; TCRdb's copy keeps in-frame clones and lacks some. V and J calls and clone size come straight from that table; D and trimming were deduced from the DNA. Of 160,000 or so clones in the sample, about 77% were seen once. The chain employs TRBV5-1 and TRBJ2-4; maybe TRBD1 (5 bases). This clonotype was sampled from a woman at least 80 years old with acute or convalescent COVID-19. Specimen: peripheral blood. This CDR3 reads CASSLVQVNDIQYF. CDR3 bases: TGCGCCAGCAGCTTGGTACAGGTTAATGACATTCAGTACTTC.